The 23 T cell receptor beta chains in this list originate from one sample, sequenced in a study of T-cell reconstitution after alpha-beta-depleted transplantation in children. Unique molecular identifiers featured in how the TCRbeta library was prepared. TCRdb passed the PCR reads through MiXCR, listing each CDR3 protein once. The sample contains roughly 420,000 distinct CDR3 sequences, around 15% of which appear only once. The source material was PBMCs, mostly from graft donor cells, sampled 360 days after TCRalphabeta/CD19-depleted stem cell transplant. The receptors originated from a boy under two years old who had a stem cell transplant for Wiskott-Aldrich syndrome, so the T cells may come from the graft donor.

This clonotype was found many times. The V gene is TRBV12-3 or TRBV12-4, the J gene TRBJ2-3; D not resolved. This CDR3 is built from 15 residues. Trimming stripped 5 bases from V and 1 base from J, with 13 bases between. The chain's CDR3 is CASSISGSRTDTQYF. The CDR3 DNA follows: TGTGCCAGCAGTATTTCCGGGTCGCGCACAGATACGCAGTATTTT.

This clonotype was recorded a few times. The chain has TRBV25-1 and TRBJ2-2; D not certain. Germline CDR1 is MGHDK and CDR2 is SYGVNS. The ends were cut back, 8 bases at V and 7 bases at J, with 14 bases in the middle. The CDR3 spans 13 residues. The CDR3 protein is CASRLAWNGELFF. The CDR3 DNA sequence: TGTGCCAGCCGGCTTGCTTGGAACGGGGAGCTGTTTTTT.

The gene calls are TRBV29-1 and TRBJ1-5; the D is unclear. The CDR3 length is 14 residues. The V and J ends lost 4 bases and 0 bases respectively, with 10 bases between them. The V gene's germline CDR1 is SQVTM and CDR2 ANQGSEA. CDR3 nucleotide sequence: TGCAGCGTTGTTTGGGCAGGTAGCAATCAGCCCCAGCATTTT. Translation gives CSVVWAGSNQPQHF.

The sample holds a few counts of this clonotype. CDR3 bases: TGCGCCAGCGCCTCACCACAGGGTCGGGGCGAGAAAGAGACCCAGTACTTC. It translates to CASASPQGRGEKETQYF. The chain joins TRBV5-1 to TRBJ2-5; maybe TRBD1 (6 bases). Germline loops: CDR1 SGHRS, CDR2 YFSETQ. V was clipped by 7 bases and J by 3 bases, with 25 bases between them. This CDR3 has 17 residues.

This clonotype was recorded at least ten times. The chain links TRBV28 to TRBJ2-3, with D perhaps TRBD2 (5 bases). Germline CDR1 reads MDHEN; CDR2 reads SYDVKM. V gave up 0 bases and J gave up 2 bases, with 9 bases separating them. The CDR3 length is 15 residues. The CDR3 coding sequence is TGTGCCAGCAGTTTATGGTGGGAGACCACAGATACGCAGTATTTT. Translation: CASSLWWETTDTQYF.

This chain joins TRBV6-2 or TRBV6-3 and TRBJ2-4; 7 positions agree with TRBD1. The germline gives CDR1 MNHEY, CDR2 SVGEGT. V gave up 2 bases and J gave up 5 bases; unmatched junction bases: 6. The CDR3 loop spans 15 amino acids. In DNA form, the CDR3 reads TGTGCCAGCAGTTACCTCGACAGGGTGGAAAACATTCAGTACTTC. This codes for CASSYLDRVENIQYF.

The CDR3, as DNA: TGCGCCAGCAGCTTTATGAGGACCGGGGAGCTGTTTTTT. This translates into CASSFMRTGELFF. This rearrangement joins TRBV5-1 to TRBJ2-2; D is undetermined. Germline values: CDR1 SGHRS, CDR2 YFSETQ. V lost 2 bases, J lost 5 bases, and 7 bases lay in between. The CDR3 extends over 13 amino acids.

The chain has TRBV29-1 and TRBJ2-2; possibly TRBD1 for D (5 bases). The CDR3 runs to 14 residues. The germline CDR1 and CDR2 sequences are SQVTM and ANQGSEA. V dropped 7 bases and J dropped 3 bases, with 15 bases sitting between them. In DNA form, the CDR3 reads TGCAGCGCAGGGCGGTCTGCTTACACCGGGGAGCTGTTTTTT. Protein product: CSAGRSAYTGELFF.

V gene TRBV27 combines with J gene TRBJ2-7, with TRBD1 matching over 9 bases. Losses at the gene ends were 6 bases for V and 6 bases for J; bases not matched to a gene: 12. Germline CDR1 is MNHEY and CDR2 is SMNVEV (reference sequence). This CDR3 region has 15 residues. CDR3 amino acids: CASSPFSTGGGEQYF. In nucleotides, the CDR3 is TGTGCCAGCAGCCCGTTTTCGACAGGGGGTGGCGAGCAGTACTTC.

Only a few counts were recorded for this clonotype. The chain uses TRBV10-3 and TRBJ2-2; D unclear. The germline V gene has CDR1 ENHRY and CDR2 SYGVKD. This CDR3 is 14 amino acids long. The V end lost 0 bases, the J end lost 1 base, and 3 bases lay between the germline ends. The CDR3 here is CAISESQNTGELFF. In DNA form, the CDR3 reads TGTGCCATCAGTGAGTCTCAGAACACCGGGGAGCTGTTTTTT.

This chain connects TRBV20-1 to TRBJ2-7, with TRBD2 as a possible D gene (5 bases). Germline-derived CDR1 and CDR2 are DFQATT and SNEGSKA (reference sequence). This CDR3 is 14 amino acids long. Trimming took 6 bases from V and 2 from J, leaving 17 bases between them. The DNA for the CDR3 is TGCAGTGCATCGGACCTAGCTTTTACCTACGAGCAGTACTTC. As protein: CSASDLAFTYEQYF.

The J gene is TRBJ2-1, the V gene TRBV3-1; 8 nucleotides line up with TRBD2. This CDR3 is built from 16 residues. V lost 3 bases to trimming and J lost 2 bases; unmatched junction nucleotides: 6. Germline CDR1 LGHDT, CDR2 YNNKEL (reference sequence). The CDR3 is CASSQALAETYNEQFF. The CDR3 DNA reads as TGTGCCAGCAGCCAGGCACTAGCGGAGACCTACAATGAGCAGTTCTTC.

This clonotype has only a few counts. The CDR3 region has the DNA TGTGCCAGCAGACCGAGCGGGAGGGCCCCGGAGACCCAGTACTTC. Its protein product is CASRPSGRAPETQYF. The chain is built from TRBV6-1 and TRBJ2-5, with 10 bases that match TRBD2. The CDR3 runs 15 residues. The ends lost 6 bases at V and 5 bases at J; junction bases unmatched: 9. Germline lookup yields CDR1 MNHNS and CDR2 SASEGT.

This clonotype was recorded a few times. The rearrangement uses TRBV4-3 and TRBJ2-2; D unresolved. Trimming left V 1 base short and J 3 bases short, with 15 bases between. Germline V gene data show CDR1 as LGHNA and CDR2 as YSLEER. The CDR3 contains 17 residues. This CDR3 reads CASSQVFLEEDTGELFF. CDR3 sequence (DNA): TGCGCCAGCAGCCAAGTTTTTCTAGAGGAAGACACCGGGGAGCTGTTTTTT.

This clonotype was counted between two and nine times. This rearrangement joins TRBV6-5 to TRBJ1-1, with D uncertain. Trimming pared 4 bases from V and 3 bases from J, leaving 9 bases between. The CDR3 is 13 amino acids. Germline V gene lookup returns CDR1 MNHEY and CDR2 SVGAGI. The CDR3 coding sequence is TGTGCCAGCAGTTTCCGTCAGGACACTGAAGCTTTCTTT. Its protein product is CASSFRQDTEAFF.

With respect to this clonotype: The junction shows a germline mismatch at one end, possibly a read error. CDR3 loop: CATSHGGEQFF. For the CDR3, the DNA is TGTGCCACCAGTCATGGGGGTGAGCAGTTCTTC. This sequence joins TRBV10-3 and TRBJ2-1; perhaps D is TRBD1 or TRBD2 (5 bases each). Germline V gene lookup returns CDR1 ENHRY and CDR2 SYGVKD. The CDR3 spans 11 residues.

This clonotype was seen a handful of times. CDR3 DNA: TGTGCCAGCAGCTTACGGATTTACAATGAGCAGTTCTTC. Its protein is CASSLRIYNEQFF. The rearrangement links TRBV7-9 to TRBJ2-1; no definite D call. V was trimmed by 2 bases and J by 4 bases, leaving 6 bases between them. The CDR3 spans 13 residues. Germline V gene data show CDR1 as SEHNR and CDR2 as FQNEAQ (reference sequence).

This chain connects TRBV18 to TRBJ2-5, with unresolved D. The CDR3 is made up of 13 amino acids. Germline V gene sequence: CDR1 KGHSH, CDR2 LQKENI. V lost 2 bases and J 3 bases, leaving 7 bases between the germline ends. This chain's CDR3 is CASSPFEKETQYF. DNA for the CDR3: TGTGCCAGCTCACCATTTGAGAAAGAGACCCAGTACTTC.

This rearrangement joins TRBV28 to TRBJ2-3; D ambiguous. CDR1 and CDR2 from the germline V gene are MDHEN and SYDVKM. This CDR3 region has 19 residues. Trimming shortened V by 1 base and J by 3 bases, and 23 bases separated the two germline ends. The CDR3 sequence: CASSLFSWPLDVSTDTQYF. The CDR3 nucleotides are TGTGCCAGCAGTTTATTTTCCTGGCCATTAGACGTTAGTACAGATACGCAGTATTTT.

The table lists this clonotype with a few counts. The chain recombines TRBV5-1 with TRBJ2-1, with 12 bases identical to TRBD1. V lost 0 bases and J lost 8; bases outside the gene matches: 6. CDR1 is SGHRS and CDR2 is YFSETQ in the germline V gene. The CDR3 totals 16 residues. CDR3 nucleotide sequence: TGCGCCAGCAGCTTGGCGCCGGGACAGGGGGCGCATGAGCAGTTCTTC. Its protein product is CASSLAPGQGAHEQFF.

The V gene is TRBV7-2, the J gene TRBJ2-1, with D perhaps assigned TRBD1 or TRBD2 (6 bases each). V was shortened by 5 bases and J by 0 bases, with 14 bases between the two germline ends. CDR1 and CDR2 from the germline V gene are SGHTA and FQGNSA. This CDR3 has 16 amino acids. For the CDR3, the DNA is TGTGCCAGCAGCCCTCGACGGGGGCGCTCCTACAATGAGCAGTTCTTC. Translation: CASSPRRGRSYNEQFF. The full variable domain, in which reference TRBV7-2 and TRBJ2-1 provide the parts outside the CDR3, is GAGVSQSPSNKVTEKGKDVELRCDPISGHTALYWYRQSLGQGLEFLIYFQGNSAPDKSGLPSDRFSAERTGGSVSTLTIQRTQQEDSAVYLCASSPRRGRSYNEQFFGPGTRLTVL.

The rearrangement uses TRBV11-2 and TRBJ2-4, with TRBD2 as a possible D gene (5 bases). The CDR3 extends over 15 amino acids. The germline gives CDR1 SGHAT, CDR2 FQNNGV. Trimming left V 4 bases short and J 2 bases short, with 12 bases between. The CDR3 is CASSSPGSPKNIQYF. In DNA, the CDR3 is TGTGCCAGCAGCTCCCCGGGGAGTCCCAAAAACATTCAGTACTTC.

The V gene is TRBV7-2, the J gene TRBJ1-2; possibly TRBD1 for D (6 bases). This CDR3 is built from 15 residues. V was shortened by 1 base and J by 4 bases, with 13 bases between the two germline ends. Germline CDR1 and CDR2: SGHTA and FQGNSA. In DNA, the CDR3 is TGTGCCAGCAGCTTAGTCATAGGGGGGGTCTATGGCTACACCTTC. Amino acids: CASSLVIGGVYGYTF.